One T cell receptor beta chain is described in this entry. There is no known antigen for this receptor. The sample holds no much larger clone one base away, and base qualities are not on file. Using the deep immunoSEQ assay, TCR CDR3 regions were amplified from genomic DNA by multiplex PCR. For each cell subset, the extracted genomic DNA was distributed evenly across all wells of several immunoSEQ 96-well plates, and each plate served as one replicate. Each replicate PCR for sorted subsets received about 220 ng genomic DNA, equal to tens of thousands of T cell genomes. Purified libraries were quantified with a Qubit 3.0 fluorometer, sized on a Bioanalyzer 2100, and re-quantified with the KAPA Library Quantification kit. Every immunoSEQ 96-well plate was sequenced on a dedicated single-read 150-cycle Illumina NextSeq 550 flow cell. In the source study's methods: The immunoSEQ output contained only junctional sequences without quality scores, so filtering could not match that applied to full-length reads. Sequences were annotated with PyIR, a Python wrapper for IgBLAST v1.9, using IMGT germline references to assign V/J genes and CDR3. Any read was removed if the V/J assignment was weak (E-value above 1e-6), the CDR3 was missing, or the read contained stop codons, out-of-frame junctions, or ambiguous translated residues. A V3J clonotype was defined by an identical inferred V gene, J gene, and CDR3 amino acid sequence. The percentage overlap between two repertoires was calculated by dividing the number of shared unique clonotypes by the size of the smaller repertoire. Richness of each repertoire was evaluated using RTK rarefaction, the Chao1 estimator, and Recon v2.1 estimates of unobserved clonotypes. OLGA was used to compute generation probabilities for all TCRbeta clonotypes that the gDNA method yielded from several donors. TCRdb mirrors the immuneACCESS table, restricted to in-frame sequences. Some clones are absent from its copies; in checked studies, under half trace to an unresolved V gene, and the reason for the others is unknown. V and J calls and clone size follow that table, whereas D and trimming were derived from the DNA. The sample table contains a few million clones; only one count was recorded for under 97% of them. The top ten clonotypes cover more than 0.1% of the sample.

These data originate in a study of shared clonotypes between healthy human individuals (dated by TCRdb to the early 2020s). In terms of the full investigation: The cohort included a few men and a couple of women between 18 and 49 years of age. The study deeply sequenced blood TCR repertoires of about 5 healthy adults to estimate repertoire size and the extent of clonotype sharing between individuals. For each donor, CD4 naive and CD4 memory were each given three plates, CD8 naive was given two plates, and CD8 memory was given one plate. Per donor, leukapheresis produced somewhere between about 0.8 and 9.5 billion PBMCs. Libraries were prepared and TCR repertoires were sequenced by different laboratories using diverse techniques, in order to increase sequencing depth and limit assay-specific biases.

The CDR3 has 13 amino acids, counting the end cysteine and phenylalanine. The CDR3 DNA has 39 bases and is translated from base 1. Looking up the germline V gene (reference sequence) yields CDR1 SGHNT and CDR2 YYREEE. Deletion took 2 bases off V and 7 bases off J, with a span of 10 bases between the germline ends. Donors were healthy HIV-negative adults with no recently reported acute infections or vaccinations. Every donor was a Caucasian adult residing in Nashville, Tennessee, USA. Magnetic negative selection was used to enrich CD4+ T cells, after which naive cells were positively selected on CD45RA and the negative fraction became the memory subset. Blood was collected by leukapheresis, and PBMCs were isolated by Ficoll-Histopaque density gradient centrifugation and then cryopreserved in liquid nitrogen vapor phase. Analytical flow cytometry was used to check the purity and quantity of each magnetically sorted T cell population. From each sorted fraction, genomic DNA was isolated and quantified by UV absorbance on a Nanodrop 2000c.

General conclusions and limits of the study: Larger estimated clonotype richness was generally found for naive subsets than for memory subsets. Sampling was limited to blood, and TCR repertoires in tissue likely differ from TCR repertoires in blood. Even with the large sequencing depth, rarefaction of the sorted-subset datasets indicated that sequencing was incomplete. The small number of donors limited the genetic and exposure-history diversity represented. Pairwise subsampling indicated that sequencing depth was expected to affect the degree of clonotype sharing among donors. Clonotypes shared by all four sorted-subset donors showed higher generation probabilities than non-shared clonotypes. Across four donors, approximately 5% of naive CD4, roughly 3.8% of naive CD8, about 2% of memory CD4, and over 0.35% of memory CD8 clonotypes were shared.

The TCR comes from a man aged 18 to 30 in good health. The sequenced sample consisted of naive CD4+ T cells sorted from blood. The intended sense of this specimen's cell subset or site label: CD45RA+ positively selected. The V and J genes are TRBV5-4 and TRBJ2-1; the D segment could be TRBD2, given 6 matching bases. The CDR3 loop reads CASSFVAVNEQFF. The sequence in DNA is TGTGCCAGCAGCTTTGTAGCGGTTAATGAGCAGTTCTTC.